The clone carrying this T cell receptor beta chain was observed many times. What it recognizes is unknown. From the 5' RACE reads, TCRdb called clonotypes with MiXCR, one entry per CDR3 protein. Of hundreds of thousands of distinct CDR3 sequences in the sample, 5.5% to 6.5% are singletons; the top ten hold 1.5% to 2%. The data stem from a study of identical twins. Study-level findings and limits: For cord blood, abundant beta clonotypes had fewer insertions, unlike memory repertoires, which showed none.

Trimming took off 5 bases at V and 0 bases at J, with 13 bases between the two ends. The CDR3 spans 15 residues. Germline lookup yields CDR1 SQVTM and CDR2 ANQGSEA. V gene TRBV29-1 combines with J gene TRBJ2-2; possibly TRBD1 or TRBD2 for D (5 bases each). The sequence derives from a man between 18 and 35 years old in good health. Specimen: naive T cells sorted from blood. CDR3 loop: CSVRGRETNTGELFF. CDR3 DNA: TGCAGCGTTAGGGGCAGGGAGACGAACACCGGGGAGCTGTTTTTT.